This entry lists 16 T cell receptor beta chains sequenced from one sample in a study of blood T cell repertoires in COVID-19. Assay used: immunoSEQ multiplex PCR; TCRdb lists only in-frame clones, some missing. This sample has 55,000 to 75,000 clones, with more than 75% found just once. Sequencing was carried out using peripheral blood. The receptors were gathered from a middle-aged man with active COVID-19.

This chain joins TRBV10-3 and TRBJ1-4; D is possibly TRBD1 (6 bases). V was trimmed by 2 bases and J by 7 bases, leaving 14 bases between them. CDR3 length: 15 amino acids. CDR1 is ENHRY, CDR2 SYGVKD, per germline. CDR3 amino acids: CAISERQGGGEKLFF. The CDR3 nucleotides read TGTGCCATCAGTGAGAGGCAGGGAGGGGGTGAAAAACTGTTTTTT.

The chain employs TRBV30 and TRBJ1-1; D is undetermined. Germline assignment: CDR1 GTSNPN and CDR2 SVGIG (reference sequence). Trimming pared 8 bases from V and 0 bases from J, leaving 10 bases between. The CDR3 is 12 residues long. The CDR3 bases are TGTGCCCGAATTCAGATGAACACTGAAGCTTTCTTT. Translating gives CARIQMNTEAFF.

The chain has TRBV6-5 and TRBJ1-1; tentatively, D is TRBD1 (5 bases). Germline CDR1 is MNHEY and CDR2 is SVGAGI. The V end was cut by 5 bases, the J end by 4 bases, with 17 bases between. There are 15 residues in the CDR3. CDR3 sequence reads: CASSPPARVATEAFF. The CDR3 DNA sequence: TGTGCCAGCAGTCCTCCTGCCAGGGTGGCCACTGAAGCTTTCTTT.

The chain joins TRBV7-3 to TRBJ2-3; 8 nucleotides align to TRBD2. J was trimmed by 1 base and V by 2 bases; bases with no gene match: 2. The CDR3 is 15 amino acids. The germline gives CDR1 SGHTA, CDR2 FQGTGA. The CDR3 loop reads CASSLVREGTDTQYF. Written as DNA, the CDR3 is TGTGCCAGCAGCTTAGTGCGGGAGGGCACAGATACGCAGTATTTT.

V gene TRBV24-1 combines with J gene TRBJ1-2; tentatively, D is TRBD1 (6 bases). Germline CDR1 is KGHDR and CDR2 is SFDVKD. Deletions cut 8 bases from V and 4 bases from J, with 13 bases between. The CDR3 sequence is 13 residues long. CDR3 in amino acids: CATKGRGAYGYTF. CDR3 nucleotides: TGTGCCACCAAAGGCAGGGGAGCCTATGGCTACACCTTC.

This clone was recorded once. This sequence joins TRBV7-3 and TRBJ2-7, with a tentative D call TRBD2 (6 bases). The length of the CDR3 is 13 residues. The ends were cut back, 2 bases at V and 6 bases at J, with 11 bases in the middle. Germline assignment: CDR1 SGHTA and CDR2 FQGTGA. CDR3 bases: TGTGCCAGCAGCTTAGGTTTCGGGGGCGAGCAGTACTTC. This sequence encodes CASSLGFGGEQYF.

The J gene is TRBJ2-3, the V gene TRBV30; D might be TRBD2 (5 bases). Germline V gene data show CDR1 as GTSNPN and CDR2 as SVGIG (reference sequence). Trimming took off 0 bases at V and 0 bases at J, with 10 bases between the two ends. CDR3 length equals 15 residues. In DNA form, the CDR3 reads TGTGCCTGGAGTGTAGGAAGGACTAGCACAGATACGCAGTATTTT. Translation gives CAWSVGRTSTDTQYF.

DNA for the CDR3: TGTGCCAGCAGTTATAAAGACAGAAGCACAGATACGCAGTATTTT. Protein sequence: CASSYKDRSTDTQYF. V usage is TRBV9 and J usage is TRBJ2-3; possibly TRBD1 for D (5 bases). This CDR3 is 15 amino acids long. Germline CDR1 and CDR2: SGDLS and YYNGEE. Trimming left V 5 bases short and J 0 bases short, with 13 bases between.

On this clone: The same CDR3 is also encoded by other DNA sequences in this sample. The J gene is TRBJ1-2, the V gene TRBV5-6; 8 positions agree with TRBD1. V gave up 0 bases and J gave up 0 bases; unmatched junction bases: 7. In germline, CDR1 is SGHDT, CDR2 YYEEEE. This CDR3 has 17 amino acids. In DNA form, the CDR3 reads TGTGCCAGCAGCTTGGAGACGACAGGGGCGGCTAACTATGGCTACACCTTC. Encoded protein: CASSLETTGAANYGYTF.

This clone was recorded once. The chain combines TRBV11-2 with TRBJ1-3, with D tentatively TRBD1 (5 bases). Germline V lookup: CDR1 SGHAT, CDR2 FQNNGV. This CDR3 contains 15 residues. The V end lost 3 bases, the J end lost 0 bases, and 9 bases lay between the germline ends. Here the CDR3 reads CASSLHRNSGNTIYF. The CDR3 bases are TGTGCCAGCAGCTTGCACAGGAACTCTGGAAACACCATATATTTT. Filled out from reference TRBV11-2 and TRBJ1-3, the complete variable domain reads EAGVAQSPRYKIIEKRQSVAFWCNPISGHATLYWYQQILGQGPKLLIQFQNNGVVDDSQLPKDRFSAERLKGVDSTLKIQPAKLEDSAVYLCASSLHRNSGNTIYFGEGSWLTVV.

The chain carries TRBV5-1 and TRBJ2-3; D is uncertain. Trimming cost V 3 bases and J 7 bases, with 6 bases left between them. The CDR3 sequence is 11 residues long. CDR1 and CDR2 from the germline V gene are SGHRS and YFSETQ. CDR3 bases: TGCGCCAGCAGCTCCCAGTATACGCAGTATTTT. Protein sequence: CASSSQYTQYF.

This chain connects TRBV6-2 or TRBV6-3 to TRBJ1-5, with 7 positions matching TRBD1. V was clipped by 5 bases and J by 0 bases; unmatched bases: 4. CDR1 and CDR2 (germline): MNHEY, SVGEGT. The CDR3 has 15 amino acids. Here the CDR3 reads CASSTNRGSNQPQHF. CDR3 bases: TGTGCCAGCAGTACCAACAGGGGTAGCAATCAGCCCCAGCATTTT.

The chain links TRBV6-5 to TRBJ1-4; TRBD1 is a possible D gene (5 bases). Germline V gives CDR1 MNHEY, CDR2 SVGAGI. The V end was cut by 4 bases, the J end by 7 bases, with 19 bases between. The CDR3 has 16 residues. CDR3 region: CASSSQGRQWGEKLFF. The CDR3 nucleotides read TGTGCCAGCAGTTCTCAGGGCCGCCAGTGGGGTGAAAAACTGTTTTTT.

The CDR3 DNA sequence: TGTGCCAGCAGTTCACCGGGACTAGCGGGAGGGATCGGGGAGCTGTTTTTT. Translation: CASSSPGLAGGIGELFF. The V call is TRBV28, the J call TRBJ2-2; 16 nucleotides line up with TRBD2. In germline, CDR1 is MDHEN, CDR2 SYDVKM. Trimming cost V 4 bases and J 7 bases; bases outside gene matches: 6. The CDR3 sequence is 17 residues long.

V is TRBV4-3 and J is TRBJ1-4, with D perhaps matching TRBD1 (5 bases). This CDR3 is 18 amino acids long. Trimming took off 0 bases at V and 4 bases at J, with 18 bases between the two ends. Germline-derived CDR1 and CDR2 are LGHNA and YSLEER. The chain's CDR3 is CASSQDRTRGRVNEKLFF. The DNA for the CDR3 is TGCGCCAGCAGCCAAGATCGGACACGGGGGAGGGTTAATGAAAAACTGTTTTTT.

This sequence joins TRBV29-1 and TRBJ2-1, with 7 positions matching TRBD2. V trimming: 7 bases; J trimming: 7 bases; junction bases outside the gene matches: 19. Germline V gene data show CDR1 as SQVTM and CDR2 as ANQGSEA. This CDR3 is built from 16 residues. The CDR3 sequence: CSGGLGSASGMNEQFF. The CDR3 DNA is TGCAGCGGAGGACTAGGCTCGGCGAGCGGGATGAATGAGCAGTTCTTC.